This passage covers 22 T cell receptor beta chains from one sample sequenced in a study of Graves' ophthalmopathy and Graves' hyperthyroidism. CDR3 regions of TCR beta were amplified from RNA transcripts. Following a first-round RT-PCR that used HTBI primers, a second-round multiplex PCR was carried out. TCRdb re-derived calls from the multiplex PCR reads in MiXCR, one entry per CDR3 protein. Of over a million distinct CDR3 sequences listed, about 35% are singletons. The sample taken for sequencing was peripheral blood or thyroid tissue (not recorded which). These receptors were collected from an adult man with Graves' hyperthyroidism.

The sample holds a few counts of this clonotype. V usage is TRBV19 and J usage is TRBJ2-7; 8 positions match TRBD2. CDR3 length: 16 residues. Germline CDR1 is LNHDA and CDR2 is SQIVND (reference sequence). V trimming: 5 bases; J trimming: 6 bases; junction bases outside the gene matches: 15. CDR3 sequence reads: CASSPRGGLVRSEQYF. The DNA of the CDR3 is TGTGCCAGTAGTCCCCGGGGGGGGCTAGTGCGTAGCGAGCAGTACTTC.

The CDR3 DNA follows: TGTGCCACCTTTGGGAGCGGGAGTATGACCCAGTACTTC. This encodes CATFGSGSMTQYF. This sequence joins TRBV10-3 and TRBJ2-5, with 8 bases that match TRBD2. The germline V gene encodes CDR1 ENHRY and CDR2 SYGVKD. V lost 10 bases, J lost 7 bases, and 11 bases stayed unmatched. The CDR3 runs to 13 residues.

The rearrangement uses TRBV19 and TRBJ1-5, with TRBD1 as a possible D gene (5 bases). The CDR3 has 15 residues. Germline V gives CDR1 LNHDA, CDR2 SQIVND (reference sequence). V gave up 4 bases and J gave up 5 bases, with 15 bases separating them. The CDR3 spells CASSNRGSSYQPQHF. The CDR3 coding sequence is TGTGCCAGTAGTAACCGGGGGTCGAGTTATCAGCCCCAGCATTTT.

This clonotype was seen more than once but under ten times. The chain is built from TRBV7-9 and TRBJ2-7, with D tentatively TRBD2 (7 bases). Between the trimmed V and J ends, which lost 1 base and 2 bases, there was a span of 15 bases. Germline V gene sequence: CDR1 SEHNR, CDR2 FQNEAQ (reference sequence). The CDR3 length is 16 residues. This chain's CDR3 is CASSLEGGDFTYEQYF. The CDR3, as DNA: TGTGCCAGCAGCTTAGAGGGGGGGGACTTTACCTACGAGCAGTACTTC.

As DNA, the CDR3 is TGTGCCAGCACAACATTAGCGGGAGTTGAAGAGACCCAGTACTTC. Its protein product is CASTTLAGVEETQYF. This rearrangement joins TRBV10-3 to TRBJ2-5; the match to TRBD2 covers 9 bases. Trimming cost V 10 bases and J 3 bases; bases outside gene matches: 12. Per the germline V gene, CDR1 is ENHRY and CDR2 is SYGVKD. The CDR3 has 15 residues.

This clonotype was recorded at least ten times. The chain uses TRBV7-6 and TRBJ2-2; D not resolved. This CDR3 contains 13 residues. The germline gives CDR1 SGHVS, CDR2 FNYEAQ. The germline V and J ends were trimmed by 7 bases and 7 bases, with 13 bases remaining between them. The CDR3 loop reads CASKKGIGGELFF. The CDR3, as DNA: TGTGCCAGCAAGAAAGGCATCGGCGGGGAGCTGTTTTTT.

The chain couples TRBV6-2 or TRBV6-3 to TRBJ2-5; 8 positions agree with TRBD2. The germline gives CDR1 MNHEY, CDR2 SVGEGT. The CDR3 consists of 15 residues. J gave up 7 bases and V 4 bases, and 11 bases lay outside the gene matches. CDR3 residues: CASSWTSSEAGTQYF. The CDR3 region has the DNA TGTGCCAGCAGTTGGACTAGCAGTGAGGCTGGGACCCAGTACTTC.

This clonotype has ten or more counts. The V call is TRBV6-2 or TRBV6-3, the J call TRBJ1-1, with D tentatively TRBD1 (6 bases). This CDR3 comprises 13 residues. Germline V gene lookup returns CDR1 MNHEY and CDR2 SVGEGT. V dropped 11 bases and J dropped 1 base, with 14 bases sitting between them. CDR3 sequence (DNA): TGTGCCGGCAAGGAGGGGGAGAACACTGAAGCTTTCTTT. Protein product: CAGKEGENTEAFF.

The rearrangement links TRBV25-1 to TRBJ1-2; perhaps TRBD1 as D (5 bases). Germline loops: CDR1 MGHDK, CDR2 SYGVNS. The V and J ends lost 5 bases and 8 bases respectively, with 18 bases between them. This CDR3 has 14 amino acids. CDR3 residues: CASSLTSQGEGYTF. CDR3 in DNA: TGTGCCAGCAGTTTAACTAGCCAGGGTGAGGGCTACACCTTC.

The chain recombines TRBV2 with TRBJ2-5; 7 bases map to TRBD1. Germline CDR1 and CDR2: SNHLY and FYNNEI. This CDR3 has 15 amino acids. J was trimmed by 2 bases and V by 10 bases; bases with no gene match: 13. CDR3 coding DNA: TGTGCCACCTTTCCACAGGGACAGCAACAAGAGACCCAGTACTTC. It yields the protein CATFPQGQQQETQYF.

Comment on this clonotype: This clone may be a read error of a much larger clone one base away. This chain connects TRBV20-1 to TRBJ1-5; 8 bases fit TRBD1. V lost 5 bases, J lost 3 bases, and 6 bases stayed unmatched. CDR1 and CDR2 from the germline V gene are DFQATT and SNEGSKA (reference sequence). CDR3 length equals 14 residues. The CDR3 DNA reads TGCAGTGCTCCTGGACAGGGTTTCAATCAGCCCCAGCATTTT. Translated, it gives CSAPGQGFNQPQHF.

The chain has TRBV28 and TRBJ1-1; D is unresolved. Germline V CDR1 and CDR2: MDHEN, SYDVKM. The V and J ends lost 7 bases and 8 bases respectively, with 17 bases between them. The CDR3 sequence is 13 residues long. The CDR3 bases are TGTGCCAGCATCAATGACGGCCTCCCCGAAGCTTTCTTT. Translating it yields CASINDGLPEAFF. Full variable domain (rest looked up from reference TRBV28 and TRBJ1-1): DVKVTQSSRYLVKRTGEKVFLECVQDMDHENMFWYRQDPGLGLRLIYFSYDVKMKEKGDIPEGYSVSREKKERFSLILESASTNQTSMYLCASINDGLPEAFFGQGTRLTVV.

Regarding this clonotype: A much more abundant neighbour one base away suggests this may be a read error. The chain uses TRBV7-9 and TRBJ2-7; no clear D. V lost 7 bases, J lost 10 bases, and 23 bases lay in between. This CDR3 is 14 amino acids long. Germline V gene sequence: CDR1 SEHNR, CDR2 FQNEAQ (reference sequence). The CDR3 spells CASTLLPEQEAQYF. In DNA, the CDR3 is TGTGCCAGCACCCTTCTACCGGAACAAGAGGCCCAGTACTTC.

In this sample, this clonotype turned up many times. This rearrangement joins TRBV15 to TRBJ1-2; D may be TRBD1 (5 bases). Trimming cost V 3 bases and J 4 bases, with 21 bases left between them. CDR1 and CDR2 from the germline V gene are LNHNV and YYDKDF (reference sequence). The CDR3 covers 17 residues. CDR3 sequence: CATSRVVIRDIIYGYTF. As DNA, the CDR3 is TGTGCCACCAGCAGGGTCGTCATCAGGGATATAATCTATGGCTACACCTTC.

Notes on this clonotype: The CDR3 does not close with the conserved phenylalanine or tryptophan, likely indicating a read error. The gene calls are TRBV29-1 and TRBJ2-7; D is perhaps TRBD2 (7 bases). This CDR3 is 11 amino acids long. Trimming shortened V by 3 bases and J by 9 bases, and 12 bases separated the two germline ends. Germline assignment: CDR1 SQVTM and CDR2 ANQGSEA. This chain's CDR3 is CSVEGGGGQYL. As DNA, the CDR3 is TGCAGCGTTGAGGGGGGGGGCGGGCAGTACCTC.

In this sample, this clonotype turned up many times. The chain couples TRBV2 to TRBJ1-4; a possible D gene is TRBD1 (5 bases). The germline V and J ends were trimmed by 7 bases and 6 bases, with 12 bases remaining between them. The CDR3 runs to 13 residues. CDR1 and CDR2 (germline): SNHLY, FYNNEI. CDR3 coding DNA: TGTGCCAGCATCGGCCCAGGGCATGAAAAACTGTTTTTT. Its translation: CASIGPGHEKLFF.

This clonotype was counted only a few times. J is TRBJ1-3 and V is TRBV4-3; no firm D call. This CDR3 comprises 15 residues. Germline V gives CDR1 LGHNA, CDR2 YSLEER. Trimming took 0 bases from V and 4 from J, leaving 10 bases between them. The CDR3 here is CASSQDPGSGNTIYF. As DNA, the CDR3 is TGCGCCAGCAGCCAAGATCCGGGCTCAGGAAACACCATATATTTT.

This clonotype has at least ten counts. The chain links TRBV7-8 to TRBJ1-5; 12 bases fit TRBD1. This CDR3 has 15 residues. Trimming removed 5 bases from V and 6 bases from J; junction bases left unmatched: 5. Germline V gene sequence: CDR1 SGHVS, CDR2 FQNEAQ. The CDR3 spells CASSDRDRGLQPQHF. Written as DNA, the CDR3 is TGTGCCAGCAGCGACCGGGACAGGGGGCTTCAGCCCCAGCATTTT. Supplemented by reference TRBV7-8 and TRBJ1-5, the full variable domain reads GAGVSQSPRYKVAKRGQDVALRCDPISGHVSLFWYQQALGQGPEFLTYFQNEAQLDKSGLPSDRFFAERPEGSVSTLKIQRTQQEDSAVYLCASSDRDRGLQPQHFGDGTRLSIL.

Details on this clonotype: This may come from a read error, since a much larger clone is one base off. The chain's CDR3 is CASSQESEGCTF. DNA of the CDR3: TGCGCCAGCAGCCAAGAAAGTGAGGGCTGCACCTTC. V usage is TRBV4-3 and J usage is TRBJ1-2; D is undetermined. Germline V gives CDR1 LGHNA, CDR2 YSLEER. This CDR3 comprises 12 residues.

Many counts were recorded for this clonotype. The chain uses TRBV4-3 and TRBJ1-5; no clear D gene. Trimming shortened V by 2 bases and J by 5 bases, and 7 bases separated the two germline ends. This CDR3 is built from 13 residues. Germline CDR1 is LGHNA and CDR2 is YSLEER. Written as DNA, the CDR3 is TGCGCCAGCAGCCAATCCACCCATCAGCCCCAGCATTTT. Its translation: CASSQSTHQPQHF.

Details on this clonotype: A much larger clone differs from this one at a single base, so this may be a read error. V and J are TRBV6-1 and TRBJ2-7; D may match TRBD1 or TRBD2 (5 bases each). The CDR3 extends over 13 amino acids. CDR1 and CDR2 from the germline V gene are MNHNS and SASEGT. Trimming stripped 6 bases from V and 4 bases from J, with 13 bases between. The DNA of the CDR3 is TGTGCCAGCAGGACAGCTAAGCGGTACGAGCAGTACTTC. Translating it yields CASRTAKRYEQYF.

J is TRBJ1-2 and V is TRBV10-3; D is possibly TRBD1 (5 bases). Germline CDR1 is ENHRY and CDR2 is SYGVKD. The CDR3 loop spans 12 amino acids. The V end lost 3 bases, the J end lost 8 bases, and 10 bases lay between the germline ends. The CDR3 here is CAISDVGDGYTF. As DNA, the CDR3 is TGTGCCATCAGTGATGTTGGGGACGGCTACACCTTC.